This T cell receptor beta chain was identified during a study of CD8+ T cells in alopecia areata. Study as a whole: Treatment ran 6 to 18 months, with 6 months of follow-up afterward.

On this clone: Other DNA variants within this sample encode the same CDR3.

Reverse transcribed after extraction, RNA yielded cDNA as the sequencing template. Produced via immunoSEQ multiplex PCR; TCRdb's table is partial and in-frame only. This sample yields about 140,000 clones, of which approximately 85% are seen a single time; roughly 25% belongs to the top ten. The CDR3 loop spans 11 amino acids. Germline V lookup: CDR1 GTSNPN, CDR2 SVGIG (reference sequence). The V end lost 0 bases, the J end lost 4 bases, and 4 bases lay between the germline ends. As to treatment: oral pan-JAK inhibitor, 5-10 mg twice daily. Lesional scalp punch biopsies and peripheral blood came from alopecia areata patients.

The sequencing here drew on CD8+ T cells sorted from blood, taken at week 4, from a patient treated with tofacitinib. The clonotype originates from a human donor with alopecia areata. The chain joins TRBV30 to TRBJ2-7; D is unresolved. The CDR3 nucleotides read TGTGCCTGGAGTGTAGGTTACGAGCAGTACTTC. Its protein product is CAWSVGYEQYF.